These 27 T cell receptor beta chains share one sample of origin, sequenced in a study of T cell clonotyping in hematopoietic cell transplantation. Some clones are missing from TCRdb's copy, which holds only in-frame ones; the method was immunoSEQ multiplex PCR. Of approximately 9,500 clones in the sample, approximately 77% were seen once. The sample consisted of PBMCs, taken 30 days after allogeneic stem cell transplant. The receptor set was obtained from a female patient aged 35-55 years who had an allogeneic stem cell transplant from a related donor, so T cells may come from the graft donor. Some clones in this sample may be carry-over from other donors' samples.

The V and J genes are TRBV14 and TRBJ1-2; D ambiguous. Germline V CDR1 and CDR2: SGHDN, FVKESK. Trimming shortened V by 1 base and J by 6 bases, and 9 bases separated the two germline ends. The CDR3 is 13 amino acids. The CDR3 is CASSQGPNDGYTF. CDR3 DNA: TGTGCCAGCAGCCAAGGACCCAACGATGGCTACACCTTC.

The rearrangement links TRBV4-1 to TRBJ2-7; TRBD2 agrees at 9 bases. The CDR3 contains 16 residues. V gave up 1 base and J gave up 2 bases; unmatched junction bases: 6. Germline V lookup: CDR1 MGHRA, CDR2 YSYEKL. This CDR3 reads CASSQAFSSGAYEQYF. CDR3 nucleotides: TGCGCCAGCAGCCAAGCCTTTTCTAGCGGGGCCTACGAGCAGTACTTC.

The CDR3 loop is CASRGRLEAFF. In DNA form, the CDR3 reads TGTGCTAGTCGCGGGAGGCTCGAAGCTTTCTTT. V and J are TRBV12-5 and TRBJ1-1; no definite D call. Trimming removed 8 bases at V and 8 bases at J, with 12 bases between. Germline V lookup: CDR1 LGHNT, CDR2 FRNRAP. This CDR3 has 11 amino acids.

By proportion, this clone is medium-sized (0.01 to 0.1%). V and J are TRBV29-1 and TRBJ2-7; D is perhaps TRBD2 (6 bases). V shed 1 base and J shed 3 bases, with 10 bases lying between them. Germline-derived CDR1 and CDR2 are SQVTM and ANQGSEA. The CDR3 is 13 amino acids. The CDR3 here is CSVEGDSVYEQYF. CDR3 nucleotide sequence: TGCAGCGTTGAAGGGGACTCCGTCTACGAGCAGTACTTC.

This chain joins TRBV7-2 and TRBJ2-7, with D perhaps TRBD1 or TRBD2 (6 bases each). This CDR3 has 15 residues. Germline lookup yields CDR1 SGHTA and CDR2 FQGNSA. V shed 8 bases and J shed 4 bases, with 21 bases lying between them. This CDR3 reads CASGGRGASAYEQYF. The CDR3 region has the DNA TGTGCCAGCGGGGGCCGCGGGGCTAGCGCATACGAGCAGTACTTC.

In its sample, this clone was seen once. CDR3 nucleotide sequence: TGTGCCAGCAGCTTAGAGATCTCCTACGAGCAGTACTTC. Translating it yields CASSLEISYEQYF. The V call is TRBV7-6, the J call TRBJ2-7; D is unclear. There are 13 residues in the CDR3. Trimming took 1 base from V and 0 from J, leaving 4 bases between them. Germline V gene lookup returns CDR1 SGHVS and CDR2 FNYEAQ.

CDR3 sequence reads: CASSIGSGANVLTF. In nucleotides, the CDR3 is TGCGCCAGCAGCATAGGGTCAGGGGCCAACGTCCTGACTTTC. The rearrangement links TRBV5-1 to TRBJ2-6; D remains unclear. Trimming took off 4 bases at V and 4 bases at J, with 9 bases between the two ends. CDR3 length: 14 amino acids. In germline, CDR1 is SGHRS, CDR2 YFSETQ.

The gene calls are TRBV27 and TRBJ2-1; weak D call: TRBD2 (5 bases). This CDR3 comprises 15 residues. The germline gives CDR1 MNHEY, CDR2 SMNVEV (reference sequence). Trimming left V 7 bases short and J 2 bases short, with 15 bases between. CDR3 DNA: TGTGCCAGCACCCCTTGGAGCGGAGCCTACAATGAGCAGTTCTTC. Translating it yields CASTPWSGAYNEQFF.

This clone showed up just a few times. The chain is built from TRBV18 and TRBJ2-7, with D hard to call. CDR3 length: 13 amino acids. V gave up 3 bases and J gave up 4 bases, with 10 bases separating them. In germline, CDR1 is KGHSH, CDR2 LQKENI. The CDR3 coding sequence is TGTGCCAGCTCACCGACGACTGAATACGAGCAGTACTTC. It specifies CASSPTTEYEQYF. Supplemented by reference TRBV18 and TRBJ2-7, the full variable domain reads NAGVMQNPRHLVRRRGQEARLRCSPMKGHSHVYWYRQLPEEGLKFMVYLQKENIIDESGMPKERFSAEFPKEGPSILRIQQVVRGDSAAYFCASSPTTEYEQYFGPGTRLTVT.

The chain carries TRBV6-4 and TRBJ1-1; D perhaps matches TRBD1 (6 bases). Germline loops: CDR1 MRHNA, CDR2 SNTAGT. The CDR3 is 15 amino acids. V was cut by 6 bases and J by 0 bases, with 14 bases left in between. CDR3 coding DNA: TGTGCCAGCAGCGCAACCGGACAGCTGAACACTGAAGCTTTCTTT. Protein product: CASSATGQLNTEAFF.

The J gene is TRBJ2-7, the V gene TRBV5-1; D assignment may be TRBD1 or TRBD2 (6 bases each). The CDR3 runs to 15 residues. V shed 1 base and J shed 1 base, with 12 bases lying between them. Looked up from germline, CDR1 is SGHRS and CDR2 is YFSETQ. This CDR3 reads CASSLLGGFSYEQYF. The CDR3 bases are TGCGCCAGCAGCTTGTTGGGGGGCTTTTCCTACGAGCAGTACTTC.

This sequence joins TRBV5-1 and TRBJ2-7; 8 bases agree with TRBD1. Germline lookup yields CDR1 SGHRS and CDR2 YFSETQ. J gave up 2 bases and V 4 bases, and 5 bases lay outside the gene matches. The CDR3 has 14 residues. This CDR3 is CASSGGTGTYEQYF. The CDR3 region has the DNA TGCGCCAGCAGCGGCGGGACAGGCACCTACGAGCAGTACTTC.

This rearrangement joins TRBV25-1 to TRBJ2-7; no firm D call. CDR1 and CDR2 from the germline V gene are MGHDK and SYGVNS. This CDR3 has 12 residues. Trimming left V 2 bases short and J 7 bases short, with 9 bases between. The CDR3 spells CASSEAVWEQYF. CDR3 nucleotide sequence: TGTGCCAGCAGTGAAGCTGTCTGGGAGCAGTACTTC.

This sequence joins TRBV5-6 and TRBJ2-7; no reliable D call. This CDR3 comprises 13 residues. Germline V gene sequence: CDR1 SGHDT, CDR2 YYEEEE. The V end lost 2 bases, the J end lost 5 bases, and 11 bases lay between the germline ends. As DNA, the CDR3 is TGTGCCAGCAGCTTTTTAAGTGTTCACGAGCAGTACTTC. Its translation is CASSFLSVHEQYF.

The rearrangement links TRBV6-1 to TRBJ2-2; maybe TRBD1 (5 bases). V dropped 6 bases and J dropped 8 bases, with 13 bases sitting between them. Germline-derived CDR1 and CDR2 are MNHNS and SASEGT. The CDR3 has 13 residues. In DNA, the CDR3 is TGTGCCAGCAGGGAAAACAAGGGGGGGGAGCTGTTTTTT. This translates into CASRENKGGELFF.

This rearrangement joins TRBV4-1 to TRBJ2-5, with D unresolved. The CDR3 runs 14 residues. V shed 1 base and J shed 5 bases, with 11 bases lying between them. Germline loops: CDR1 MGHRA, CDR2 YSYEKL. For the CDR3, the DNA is TGCGCCAGCAGCCAAGCGACCCTTGGTGAGACCCAGTACTTC. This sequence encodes CASSQATLGETQYF.

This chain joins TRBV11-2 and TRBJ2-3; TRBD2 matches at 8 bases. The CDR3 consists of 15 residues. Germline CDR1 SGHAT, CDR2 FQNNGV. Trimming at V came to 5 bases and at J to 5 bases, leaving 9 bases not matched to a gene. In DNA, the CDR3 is TGTGCCAGCAGCCCGCGGGCTAGCGGGCGAGATACGCAGTATTTT. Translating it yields CASSPRASGRDTQYF. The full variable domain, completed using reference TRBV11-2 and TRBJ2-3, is EAGVAQSPRYKIIEKRQSVAFWCNPISGHATLYWYQQILGQGPKLLIQFQNNGVVDDSQLPKDRFSAERLKGVDSTLKIQPAKLEDSAVYLCASSPRASGRDTQYFGPGTRLTVL.

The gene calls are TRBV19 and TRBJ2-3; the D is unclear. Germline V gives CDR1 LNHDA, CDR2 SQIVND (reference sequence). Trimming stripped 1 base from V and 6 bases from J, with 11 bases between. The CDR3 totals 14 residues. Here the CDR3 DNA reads TGTGCCAGTAGTATAGCCCCCCCAATGGATACGCAGTATTTT. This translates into CASSIAPPMDTQYF. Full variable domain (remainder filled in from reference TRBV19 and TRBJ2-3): DGGITQSPKYLFRKEGQNVTLSCEQNLNHDAMYWYRQDPGQGLRLIYYSQIVNDFQKGDIAEGYSVSREKKESFPLTVTSAQKNPTAFYLCASSIAPPMDTQYFGPGTRLTVL.

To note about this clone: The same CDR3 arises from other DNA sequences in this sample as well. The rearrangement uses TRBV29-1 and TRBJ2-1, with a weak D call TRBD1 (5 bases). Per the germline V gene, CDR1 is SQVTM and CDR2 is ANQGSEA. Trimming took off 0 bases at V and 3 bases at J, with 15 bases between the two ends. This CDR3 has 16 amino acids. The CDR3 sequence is CSVEDPGQSSYNEQFF. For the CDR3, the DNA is TGCAGCGTTGAAGATCCAGGACAATCCAGCTACAATGAGCAGTTCTTC.

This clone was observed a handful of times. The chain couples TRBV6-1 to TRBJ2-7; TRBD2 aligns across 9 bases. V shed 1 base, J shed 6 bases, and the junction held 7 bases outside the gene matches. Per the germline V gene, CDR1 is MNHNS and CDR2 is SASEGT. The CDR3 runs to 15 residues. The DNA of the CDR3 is TGTGCCAGCAGTGAAGGGGCTAGCGGGAATAGCGAGCAGTACTTC. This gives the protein CASSEGASGNSEQYF.

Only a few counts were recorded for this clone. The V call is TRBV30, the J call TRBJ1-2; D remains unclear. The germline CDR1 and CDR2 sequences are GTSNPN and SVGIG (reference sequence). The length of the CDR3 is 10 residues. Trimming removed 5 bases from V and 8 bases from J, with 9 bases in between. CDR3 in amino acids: CAWGDNGYTF. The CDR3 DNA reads TGTGCCTGGGGAGACAACGGCTACACCTTC. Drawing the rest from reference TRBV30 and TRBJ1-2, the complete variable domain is SQTIHQWPATLVQPVGSPLSLECTVEGTSNPNLYWYRQAAGRGLQLLFYSVGIGQISSEVPQNLSASRPQDRQFILSSKKLLLSDSGFYLCAWGDNGYTFGSGTRLTVV.

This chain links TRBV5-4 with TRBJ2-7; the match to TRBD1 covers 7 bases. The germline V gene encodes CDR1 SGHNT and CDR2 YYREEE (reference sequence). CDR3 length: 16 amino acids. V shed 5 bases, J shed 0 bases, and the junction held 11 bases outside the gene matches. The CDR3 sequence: CASSRTGVDLSYEQYF. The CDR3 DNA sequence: TGTGCCAGCAGTCGCACAGGGGTCGACCTCTCCTACGAGCAGTACTTC.

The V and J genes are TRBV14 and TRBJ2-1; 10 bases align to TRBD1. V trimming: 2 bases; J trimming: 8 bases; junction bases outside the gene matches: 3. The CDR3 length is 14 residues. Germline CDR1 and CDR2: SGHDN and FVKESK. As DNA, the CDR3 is TGTGCCAGCAGCCAAATGACAGGGGGCTATGAGCAGTTCTTC. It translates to CASSQMTGGYEQFF.

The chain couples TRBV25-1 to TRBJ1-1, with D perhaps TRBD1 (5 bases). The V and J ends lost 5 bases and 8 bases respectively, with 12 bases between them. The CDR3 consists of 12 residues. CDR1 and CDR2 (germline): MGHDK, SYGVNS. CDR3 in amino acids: CASSPGGLEAFF. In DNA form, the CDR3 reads TGTGCCAGCAGTCCCGGGGGACTCGAAGCTTTCTTT.

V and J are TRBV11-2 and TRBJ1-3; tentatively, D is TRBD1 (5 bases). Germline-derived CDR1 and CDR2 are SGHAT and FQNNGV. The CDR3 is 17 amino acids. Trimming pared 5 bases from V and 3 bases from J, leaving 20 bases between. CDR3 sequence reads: CASSQASGGLSGNTIYF. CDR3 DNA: TGTGCCAGCAGCCAGGCCTCGGGGGGACTAAGTGGAAACACCATATATTTT. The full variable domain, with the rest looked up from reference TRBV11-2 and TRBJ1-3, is EAGVAQSPRYKIIEKRQSVAFWCNPISGHATLYWYQQILGQGPKLLIQFQNNGVVDDSQLPKDRFSAERLKGVDSTLKIQPAKLEDSAVYLCASSQASGGLSGNTIYFGEGSWLTVV.

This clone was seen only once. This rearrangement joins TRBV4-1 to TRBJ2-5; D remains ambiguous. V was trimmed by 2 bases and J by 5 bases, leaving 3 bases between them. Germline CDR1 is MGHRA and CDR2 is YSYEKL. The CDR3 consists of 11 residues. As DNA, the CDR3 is TGCGCCAGCAGCCAAAGCGAGACCCAGTACTTC. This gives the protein CASSQSETQYF.

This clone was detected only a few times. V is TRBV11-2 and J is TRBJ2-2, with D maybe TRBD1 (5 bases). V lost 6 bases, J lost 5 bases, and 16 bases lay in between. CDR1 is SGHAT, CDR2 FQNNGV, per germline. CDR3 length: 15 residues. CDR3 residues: CASRTGQRLTGELFF. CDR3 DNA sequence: TGTGCCAGCAGAACCGGACAAAGGCTTACCGGGGAGCTGTTTTTT.